A single sample gave rise to the 11 T cell receptor beta chains below, sequenced in a study of T cells in localized non-small cell lung cancer. Clones were sequenced by immunoSEQ multiplex PCR, and TCRdb holds only the in-frame ones, with some missing. The data show approximately 1,300 clones, roughly 25% seen once. The sample in question was normal lung tissue next to the tumor, obtained before any cancer treatment. The origin of the receptors is a male donor at least 60 years old with stage II lung adenocarcinoma.

This clone was recorded a few times. The chain recombines TRBV2 with TRBJ1-5, with TRBD1 identical over 7 bases. V lost 4 bases, J lost 4 bases, and 10 bases stayed unmatched. Germline V CDR1 and CDR2: SNHLY, FYNNEI. The CDR3 sequence is 16 residues long. The chain's CDR3 is CASSVRQGRWNQPQHF. The CDR3 bases are TGTGCCAGCAGTGTCCGACAGGGCCGATGGAATCAGCCCCAGCATTTT.

This clone was detected a few times. V usage is TRBV6-8 and J usage is TRBJ1-6; 7 bases line up with TRBD1. There are 14 residues in the CDR3. V trimming: 6 bases; J trimming: 8 bases; junction bases outside the gene matches: 7. Germline V gene sequence: CDR1 MNHGY, CDR2 SAAAGT. The CDR3, as DNA: TGTGCCAGCAGCCGCGGACAGGTGGATTCACCCCTCCACTTT. Translated: CASSRGQVDSPLHF.

Only one count was recorded for this clone. V and J are TRBV19 and TRBJ1-5; D possibly corresponds to TRBD1 (5 bases). This CDR3 spans 13 amino acids. Trimming cost V 1 base and J 5 bases, with 6 bases left between them. CDR1 and CDR2 (germline): LNHDA, SQIVND (reference sequence). The CDR3 DNA sequence: TGTGCCAGTAGTATAGGGGGGGATCAGCCCCAGCATTTT. Translation gives CASSIGGDQPQHF.

This clone has only a few counts. The chain combines TRBV6-1 with TRBJ1-1; D remains ambiguous. V shed 1 base and J shed 2 bases, with 8 bases lying between them. The length of the CDR3 is 14 residues. Per germline, CDR1 MNHNS and CDR2 SASEGT. CDR3 amino acids: CASSEESENTEAFF. In DNA, the CDR3 is TGTGCCAGCAGTGAAGAGAGTGAAAACACTGAAGCTTTCTTT.

This clone was recorded a few times. The chain employs TRBV9 and TRBJ1-1; TRBD1 matches 11 bases. Unmatched junction bases numbered 9, after V lost 4 bases and J lost 4 bases. Germline loops: CDR1 SGDLS, CDR2 YYNGEE. The CDR3 covers 16 residues. CDR3 residues: CASSLGQGAVGTEAFF. The CDR3 nucleotides read TGTGCCAGCAGCCTTGGACAGGGGGCCGTTGGCACTGAAGCTTTCTTT.

This clone was seen only a few times. This chain connects TRBV9 to TRBJ1-5, with no clear D. With 5 bases removed from V and 4 bases from J, the gap between germline ends came to 13 bases. CDR3 size: 14 residues. Germline V gene data show CDR1 as SGDLS and CDR2 as YYNGEE. CDR3 amino acids: CASSEARMNQPQHF. The CDR3 DNA follows: TGTGCCAGCAGTGAAGCGCGTATGAATCAGCCCCAGCATTTT.

This clone showed up just a few times. Germline and junction disagree at one end, which may indicate a read error. J is TRBJ2-2 and V is TRBV7-6; 8 positions agree with TRBD1. Germline lookup yields CDR1 SGHVS and CDR2 FNYEAQ. The length of the CDR3 is 16 residues. The CDR3 spells CASSGLGQGNTGELFF. CDR3 sequence (DNA): TGTGCTAGCAGCGGACTTGGACAGGGGAACACCGGGGAGCTGTTTTTT.

This clone was seen a handful of times. This rearrangement joins TRBV28 to TRBJ1-2; D is perhaps TRBD1 (5 bases). CDR1 is MDHEN and CDR2 is SYDVKM in the germline V gene. This CDR3 region has 14 residues. V lost 5 bases and J lost 4, with 14 bases in between. CDR3 nucleotide sequence: TGTGCCAGCAGTCCAACCGGGGCCCTCTATGGCTACACCTTC. Translated: CASSPTGALYGYTF.

This clone was observed a handful of times. CDR3: CASSPGSYNEQFF. For the CDR3, the DNA is TGTGCCAGCTCACCTGGCTCCTACAATGAGCAGTTCTTC. The chain combines TRBV18 with TRBJ2-1; no definite D call. The CDR3 spans 13 residues. The germline V and J ends were trimmed by 3 bases and 0 bases, with 3 bases remaining between them. Germline CDR1 reads KGHSH; CDR2 reads LQKENI. The variable domain in full, completed from reference TRBV18 and TRBJ2-1, reads NAGVMQNPRHLVRRRGQEARLRCSPMKGHSHVYWYRQLPEEGLKFMVYLQKENIIDESGMPKERFSAEFPKEGPSILRIQQVVRGDSAAYFCASSPGSYNEQFFGPGTRLTVL.

The rearrangement uses TRBV18 and TRBJ1-6; possible D gene TRBD1, 6 bases. With 4 bases removed from V and 1 base from J, the gap between germline ends came to 11 bases. Germline V gene sequence: CDR1 KGHSH, CDR2 LQKENI. The CDR3 has 16 residues. CDR3 nucleotides: TGTGCCAGCTCACTCACCGGGACATCCTATAATTCACCCCTCCACTTT. Amino acids: CASSLTGTSYNSPLHF.

Sample share makes this clone medium-sized. This chain joins TRBV11-3 and TRBJ1-2; the D is unclear. V lost 4 bases and J 5 bases, leaving 23 bases between the germline ends. The length of the CDR3 is 17 residues. Per germline, CDR1 SGHNT and CDR2 YENEEA. CDR3 sequence reads: CASSSIPRHLMSYGYTF. CDR3 nucleotide sequence: TGTGCCAGCAGCTCAATCCCGAGGCACCTAATGAGTTATGGCTACACCTTC. Based on the CDR3 plus reference TRBV11-3 and TRBJ1-2, the full variable domain is EAGVVQSPRYKIIEKKQPVAFWCNPISGHNTLYWYLQNLGQGPELLIRYENEEAVDDSQLPKDRFSAERLKGVDSTLKIQPAELGDSAVYLCASSSIPRHLMSYGYTFGSGTRLTVV.